Sequencing of this T cell receptor (beta chain) was carried out in a study of blood T cell repertoires in COVID-19. Turning to the study itself: Sites across the United States, Italy and Spain contributed samples from acute and convalescent COVID-19.

Per the original methods: Amplification of reference gene primers provided the estimated nucleated cell counts. Data came from immunoSEQ multiplex PCR; TCRdb stores just in-frame clones and leaves some out. Clone size and V and J calls were adopted from that table, with D and trimming inferred from the DNA. The sample comprises around 200,000 clones, roughly 89% of which are singletons, and 3% to 4.5% rests with the top ten. Germline CDR1 is SGHDT and CDR2 is YYEEEE. The CDR3 has 12 amino acids. With 0 bases removed from V and 7 bases from J, the gap between germline ends came to 5 bases. Individuals drawn from approximately 26 US areas were about 18 to 95 years old. Participants reported their clinical history, and cohort assignment relied on those reports.

The TCR originated in a woman in her forties with acute COVID-19. The sample comprised PBMCs or T cells enriched from blood (not recorded which). This chain joins TRBV5-6 and TRBJ2-1; D uncertain. The CDR3 is CASSLERNEQFF. As DNA, the CDR3 is TGTGCCAGCAGCTTGGAGCGTAATGAGCAGTTCTTC.